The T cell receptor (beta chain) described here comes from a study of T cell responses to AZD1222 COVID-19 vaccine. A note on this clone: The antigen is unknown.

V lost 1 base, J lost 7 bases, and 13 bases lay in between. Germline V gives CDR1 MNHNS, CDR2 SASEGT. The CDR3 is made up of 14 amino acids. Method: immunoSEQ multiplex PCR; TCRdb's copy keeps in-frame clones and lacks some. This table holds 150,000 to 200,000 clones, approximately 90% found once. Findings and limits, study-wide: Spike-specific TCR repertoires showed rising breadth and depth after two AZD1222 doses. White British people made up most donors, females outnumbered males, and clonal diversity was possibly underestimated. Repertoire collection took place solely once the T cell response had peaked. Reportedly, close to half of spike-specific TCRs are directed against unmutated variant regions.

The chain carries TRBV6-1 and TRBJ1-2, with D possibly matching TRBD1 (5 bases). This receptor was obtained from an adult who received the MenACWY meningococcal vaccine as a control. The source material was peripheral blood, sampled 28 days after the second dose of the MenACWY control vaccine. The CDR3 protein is CASSEVARGGGYTF. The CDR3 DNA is TGTGCCAGCAGTGAAGTGGCCCGGGGCGGTGGCTACACCTTC.